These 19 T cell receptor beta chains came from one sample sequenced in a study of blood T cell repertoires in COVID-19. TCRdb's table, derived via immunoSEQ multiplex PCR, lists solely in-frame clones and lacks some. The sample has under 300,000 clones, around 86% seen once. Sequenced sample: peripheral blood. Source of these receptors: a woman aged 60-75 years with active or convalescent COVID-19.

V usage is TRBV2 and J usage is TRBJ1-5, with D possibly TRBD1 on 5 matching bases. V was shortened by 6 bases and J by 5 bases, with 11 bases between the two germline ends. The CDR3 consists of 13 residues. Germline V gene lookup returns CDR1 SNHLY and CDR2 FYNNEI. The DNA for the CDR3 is TGTGCCAGCAGCGGTGGGGGGGATCAGCCCCAGCATTTT. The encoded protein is CASSGGGDQPQHF.

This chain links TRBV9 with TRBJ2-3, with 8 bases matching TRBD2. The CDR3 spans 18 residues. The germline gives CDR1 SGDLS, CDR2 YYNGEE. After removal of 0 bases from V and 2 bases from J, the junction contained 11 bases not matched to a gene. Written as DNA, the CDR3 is TGTGCCAGCAGCGTAGCTACGGGGGGGACTTCGTTCACAGATACGCAGTATTTT. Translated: CASSVATGGTSFTDTQYF.

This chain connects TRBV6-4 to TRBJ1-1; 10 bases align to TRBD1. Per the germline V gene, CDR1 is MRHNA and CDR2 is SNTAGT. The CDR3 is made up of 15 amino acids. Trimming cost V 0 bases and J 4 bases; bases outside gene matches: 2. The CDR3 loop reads CASSDSGQGITEAFF. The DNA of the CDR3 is TGTGCCAGCAGTGACTCGGGACAGGGGATCACTGAAGCTTTCTTT.

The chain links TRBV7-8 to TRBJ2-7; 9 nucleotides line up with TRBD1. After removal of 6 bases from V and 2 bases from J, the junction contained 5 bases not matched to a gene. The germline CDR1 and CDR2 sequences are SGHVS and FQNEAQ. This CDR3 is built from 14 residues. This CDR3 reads CASRGGTGTYEQYF. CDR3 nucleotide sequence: TGTGCCAGCAGGGGCGGGACAGGGACCTACGAGCAGTACTTC. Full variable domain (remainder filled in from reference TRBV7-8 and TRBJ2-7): GAGVSQSPRYKVAKRGQDVALRCDPISGHVSLFWYQQALGQGPEFLTYFQNEAQLDKSGLPSDRFFAERPEGSVSTLKIQRTQQEDSAVYLCASRGGTGTYEQYFGPGTRLTVT.

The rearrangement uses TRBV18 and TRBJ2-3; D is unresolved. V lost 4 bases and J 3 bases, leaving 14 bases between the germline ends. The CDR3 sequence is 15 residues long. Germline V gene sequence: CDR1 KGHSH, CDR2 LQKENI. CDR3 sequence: CASSLFPSGTDTQYF. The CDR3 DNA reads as TGTGCCAGCTCACTTTTTCCTTCCGGGACAGATACGCAGTATTTT.

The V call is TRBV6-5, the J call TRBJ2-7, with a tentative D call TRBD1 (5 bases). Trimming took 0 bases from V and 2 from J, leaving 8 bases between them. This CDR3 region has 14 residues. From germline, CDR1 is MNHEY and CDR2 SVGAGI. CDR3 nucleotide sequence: TGTGCCAGCAGTTACTCCCACAGGACCTACGAGCAGTACTTC. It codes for CASSYSHRTYEQYF.

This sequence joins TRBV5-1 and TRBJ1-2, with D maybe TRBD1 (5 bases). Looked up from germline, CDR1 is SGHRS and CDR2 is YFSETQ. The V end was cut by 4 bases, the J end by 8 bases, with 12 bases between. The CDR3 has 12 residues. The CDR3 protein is CASSVQGYGYTF. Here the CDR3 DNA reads TGCGCCAGCAGCGTGCAGGGATACGGCTACACCTTC.

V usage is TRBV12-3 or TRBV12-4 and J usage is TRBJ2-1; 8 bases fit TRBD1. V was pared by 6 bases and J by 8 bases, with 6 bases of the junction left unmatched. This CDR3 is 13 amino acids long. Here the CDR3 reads CASRPSGGDEQFF. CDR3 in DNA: TGTGCCAGCAGGCCCTCAGGGGGCGATGAGCAGTTCTTC.

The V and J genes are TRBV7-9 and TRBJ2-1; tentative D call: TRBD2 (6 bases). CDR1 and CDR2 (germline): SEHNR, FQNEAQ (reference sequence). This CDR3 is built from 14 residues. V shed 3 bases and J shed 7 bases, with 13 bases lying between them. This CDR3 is CASSFLRAGNEQFF. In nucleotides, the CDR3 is TGTGCCAGCAGCTTTTTGAGGGCGGGGAATGAGCAGTTCTTC.

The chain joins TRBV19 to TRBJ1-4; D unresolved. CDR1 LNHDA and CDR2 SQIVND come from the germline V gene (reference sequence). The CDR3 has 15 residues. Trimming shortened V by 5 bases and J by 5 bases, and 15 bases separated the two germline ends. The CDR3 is CASSLTGVNNEKLFF. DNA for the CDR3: TGTGCCAGTAGTCTCACGGGAGTGAACAATGAAAAACTGTTTTTT.

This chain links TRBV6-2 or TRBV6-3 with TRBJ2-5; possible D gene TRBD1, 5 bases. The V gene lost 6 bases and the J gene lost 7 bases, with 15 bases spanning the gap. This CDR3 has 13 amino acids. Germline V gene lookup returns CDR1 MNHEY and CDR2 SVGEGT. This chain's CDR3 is CASSDSWGGTQYF. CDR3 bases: TGTGCCAGCAGCGATTCTTGGGGCGGGACCCAGTACTTC.

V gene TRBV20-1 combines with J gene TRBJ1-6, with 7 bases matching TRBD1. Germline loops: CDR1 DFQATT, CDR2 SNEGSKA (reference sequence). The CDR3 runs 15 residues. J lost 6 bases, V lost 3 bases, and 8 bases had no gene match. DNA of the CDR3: TGCAGTGCTAGTGTCACAGGGGCCGGTAATTCACCCCTCCACTTT. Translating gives CSASVTGAGNSPLHF.

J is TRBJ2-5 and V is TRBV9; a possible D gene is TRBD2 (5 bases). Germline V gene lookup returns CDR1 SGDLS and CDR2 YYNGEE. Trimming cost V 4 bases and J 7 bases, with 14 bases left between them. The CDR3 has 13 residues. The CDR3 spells CASSPPRGGTQYF. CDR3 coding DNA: TGTGCCAGCAGCCCGCCCCGGGGTGGGACCCAGTACTTC.

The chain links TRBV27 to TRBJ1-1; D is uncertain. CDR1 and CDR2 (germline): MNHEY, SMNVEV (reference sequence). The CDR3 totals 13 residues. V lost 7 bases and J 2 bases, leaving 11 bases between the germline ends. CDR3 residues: CASMVVRNTEAFF. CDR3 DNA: TGTGCCAGCATGGTAGTAAGAAACACTGAAGCTTTCTTT.

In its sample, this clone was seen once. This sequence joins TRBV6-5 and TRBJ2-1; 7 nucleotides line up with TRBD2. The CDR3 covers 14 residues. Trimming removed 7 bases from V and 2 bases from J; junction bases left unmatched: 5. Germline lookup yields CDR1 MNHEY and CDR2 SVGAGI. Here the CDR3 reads CASNWAGAYNEQFF. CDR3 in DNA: TGTGCCAGCAATTGGGCGGGGGCCTACAATGAGCAGTTCTTC.

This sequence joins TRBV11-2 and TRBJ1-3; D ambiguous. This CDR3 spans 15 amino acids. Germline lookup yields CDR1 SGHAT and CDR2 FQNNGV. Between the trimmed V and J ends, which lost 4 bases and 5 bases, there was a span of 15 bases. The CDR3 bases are TGTGCCAGCAGCTCGCTGAAAGGGAGGCGAAACACCATATATTTT. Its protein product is CASSSLKGRRNTIYF. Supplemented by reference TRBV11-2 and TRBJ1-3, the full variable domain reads EAGVAQSPRYKIIEKRQSVAFWCNPISGHATLYWYQQILGQGPKLLIQFQNNGVVDDSQLPKDRFSAERLKGVDSTLKIQPAKLEDSAVYLCASSSLKGRRNTIYFGEGSWLTVV.

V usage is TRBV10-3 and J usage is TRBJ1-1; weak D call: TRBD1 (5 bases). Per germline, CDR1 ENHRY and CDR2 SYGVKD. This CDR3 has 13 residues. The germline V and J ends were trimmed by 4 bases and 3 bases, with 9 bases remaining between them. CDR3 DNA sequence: TGTGCCATCAGTGGTCAACAGGACACTGAAGCTTTCTTT. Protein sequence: CAISGQQDTEAFF.

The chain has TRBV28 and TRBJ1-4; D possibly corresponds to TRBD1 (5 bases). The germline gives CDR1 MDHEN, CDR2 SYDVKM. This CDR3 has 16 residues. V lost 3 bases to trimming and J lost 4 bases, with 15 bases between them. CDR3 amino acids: CASSLPQPGDNEKLFF. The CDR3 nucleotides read TGTGCCAGCAGTTTGCCCCAACCGGGGGATAATGAAAAACTGTTTTTT.

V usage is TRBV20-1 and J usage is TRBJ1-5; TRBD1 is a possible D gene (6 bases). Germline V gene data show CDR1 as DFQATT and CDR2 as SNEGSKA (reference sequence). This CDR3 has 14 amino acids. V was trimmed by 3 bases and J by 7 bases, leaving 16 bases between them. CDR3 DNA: TGCAGTGCTAGTCCTCGGACAGCTCAGCAGCCCCAGCATTTT. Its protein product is CSASPRTAQQPQHF.